The sequence of this TCR beta chain was determined in a study of blood T cell repertoires in COVID-19. Study-level information: Donors in the United States, Italy and Spain gave samples during acute or convalescent COVID-19. The analysed material was cDNA or gDNA that came from T cells, B-cell-depleted T cells, or PBMCs.

As processed by the authors: Using reference gene primer amplification, nucleated cell counts were estimated. The assay was immunoSEQ multiplex PCR, and TCRdb's table has in-frame clones only and misses some. That table gives V, J and clone size, and the DNA gave D and trimming. The sample yields 350,000 to 400,000 clones, around 92% seen once. Seattle-derived patients entered the study during active infection and were followed longitudinally. This clone appeared a single time. The ends were cut back, 2 bases at V and 5 bases at J, with 16 bases in the middle. CDR3 length: 17 amino acids. Germline values: CDR1 LNHDA, CDR2 SQIVND (reference sequence).

Sequencing was carried out using peripheral blood. This receptor was taken from a woman aged 25 to 45 with COVID-19, enrolled during active disease. The V and J genes are TRBV19 and TRBJ1-6; D perhaps matches TRBD1 (5 bases). CDR3 in DNA: TGTGCCAGTAGTATAAGAAGGGGCGTCCTTAATAATTCACCCCTCCACTTT. Translating gives CASSIRRGVLNNSPLHF.